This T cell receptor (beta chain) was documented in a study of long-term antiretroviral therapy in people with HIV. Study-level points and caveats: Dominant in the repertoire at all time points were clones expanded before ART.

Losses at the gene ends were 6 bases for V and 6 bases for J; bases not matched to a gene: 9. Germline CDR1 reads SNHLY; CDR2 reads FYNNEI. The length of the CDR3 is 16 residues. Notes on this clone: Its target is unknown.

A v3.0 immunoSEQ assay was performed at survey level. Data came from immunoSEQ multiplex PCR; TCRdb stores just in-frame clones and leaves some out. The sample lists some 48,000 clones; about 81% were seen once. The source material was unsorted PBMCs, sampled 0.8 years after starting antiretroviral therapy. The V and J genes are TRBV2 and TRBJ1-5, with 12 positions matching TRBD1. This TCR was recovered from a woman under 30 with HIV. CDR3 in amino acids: CASSDPGQGAFQPQHF. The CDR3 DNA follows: TGTGCCAGCAGCGATCCGGGACAGGGGGCTTTTCAGCCCCAGCATTTT.